This note documents a single T cell receptor (beta chain) sequence. What it binds is unknown. This entry comes from a study of cytomegalovirus exposure and HLA in healthy donors. Regarding the study as a whole: Sequences of the TCR beta chain were said to predict the HLA-A and HLA-B alleles of most subjects accurately. There were reportedly fewer N-insertions in an Asian-associated ancestry cluster than the approximately 670-donor mean, in a later analysis. CMV serostatus was the only recorded immune exposure for donors.

The PCR had 60 Vbeta and 13 Jbeta primers. Profiled with immunoSEQ multiplex PCR; TCRdb holds only in-frame clones, not every one. The sample has 140,000 to 150,000 clones; approximately 78% are singletons. Every donor was a healthy person donating bone marrow. The receptor was isolated from a female donor in good health and CMV-seronegative. The sequencing sample was made of PBMCs.

Here the CDR3 DNA reads TGTGCCAGCAGTTTAACCCGCGGACAGGGAAGCGGCGAGCAGTACTTC. The encoded protein is CASSLTRGQGSGEQYF. The chain employs TRBV28 and TRBJ2-7; 8 bases map to TRBD1. V gave up 2 bases and J gave up 6 bases; unmatched junction bases: 12. Germline V CDR1 and CDR2: MDHEN, SYDVKM. The CDR3 covers 16 residues.